This T cell receptor (beta chain) came from a study of T cells in localized non-small cell lung cancer. TCRdb's table, derived via immunoSEQ multiplex PCR, lists solely in-frame clones and lacks some. The table has 2,000 to 2,500 clones, about 22% seen once. This clone was seen more than once but under ten times. Its antigen is unknown. The CDR3 contains 12 residues. With 1 base removed from V and 2 bases from J, the gap between germline ends came to 2 bases. The germline gives CDR1 SGDLS, CDR2 YYNGEE. General study points: Heterogeneity stays possible, as sequencing covered only one tumor region. Blood T cell density predicted longer survival; adjacent-lung clonality, shorter. Uninvolved adjacent lung showed peak T cell clonality, exceeding tumor. The study detected a median roughly 56 of the top 100 tumor clones in adjacent lung.

The receptor was isolated from a woman aged 40-69 years with stage I squamous cell lung carcinoma. The rearrangement links TRBV9 to TRBJ2-3; D gene unclear. Specimen: lung tumor tissue, collected before any cancer treatment. CDR3 region: CASSVSTDTQYF. The CDR3 nucleotides are TGTGCCAGCAGCGTATCCACAGATACGCAGTATTTT.